The 27 T cell receptor beta chains below come from one sample, sequenced in a study of T cell changes during pregnancy in multiple sclerosis. Assay: immunoSEQ multiplex PCR; the TCRdb copy retains only in-frame clones and omits some. The profile covers 100,000 or so clones, with 90% to 95% appearing a single time and over 0.8% taken by the ten largest. The specimen was peripheral blood, collected before pregnancy. The receptors stem from a female donor with multiple sclerosis, enrolled in a pregnancy study.

V gene TRBV4-3 combines with J gene TRBJ2-1, with 9 bases fitting TRBD2. CDR3 length: 21 amino acids. Germline trimming cut 0 bases from V and 2 bases from J; bases unmatched to any gene: 17. CDR1 and CDR2 from the germline V gene are LGHNA and YSLEER. The chain's CDR3 is CASSQDALVGMAGGTYNEQFF. The CDR3, as DNA: TGCGCCAGCAGCCAAGATGCTCTGGTGGGGATGGCGGGGGGGACCTACAATGAGCAGTTCTTC.

The rearrangement joins TRBV7-6 to TRBJ1-2; no clear D. The CDR3 covers 13 residues. The germline CDR1 and CDR2 sequences are SGHVS and FNYEAQ. With 2 bases removed from V and 6 bases from J, the gap between germline ends came to 10 bases. In nucleotides, the CDR3 is TGTGCCAGCAGCTTATCACGGGGAGATGGCTACACCTTC. It codes for CASSLSRGDGYTF.

A note on this clone: Mismatch with germline at one junction end may stem from a read error. The V call is TRBV27, the J call TRBJ2-3; 7 bases are shared with TRBD2. This CDR3 comprises 13 residues. Germline V gives CDR1 MNHEY, CDR2 SMNVEV (reference sequence). The CDR3 is CASTLAGADTQYF. In DNA, the CDR3 is TGTGCCAGCACTTTAGCGGGTGCAGATACGCAGTATTTT.

The sample holds one count of this clone. J is TRBJ2-7 and V is TRBV18; TRBD1 agrees at 8 bases. CDR3 length equals 15 residues. With 6 bases clipped from V and 3 bases from J, the junction kept 10 bases outside the gene matches. Germline V gene sequence: CDR1 KGHSH, CDR2 LQKENI. The DNA for the CDR3 is TGTGCCAGCTCTCTTCTGGACAGGGCGCTCTACGAGCAGTACTTC. It translates to CASSLLDRALYEQYF.

V and J are TRBV7-6 and TRBJ2-7, with 7 bases matching TRBD2. Looked up from germline, CDR1 is SGHVS and CDR2 is FNYEAQ. CDR3 size: 14 residues. V shed 8 bases, J shed 5 bases, and the junction held 12 bases outside the gene matches. The CDR3 DNA reads as TGTGCCAGCTTGGGAGGGGAGGCCCCCAACGAGCAGTACTTC. It encodes CASLGGEAPNEQYF.

The chain joins TRBV11-2 to TRBJ2-3; tentative D call: TRBD1 (5 bases). Germline V CDR1 and CDR2: SGHAT, FQNNGV. The CDR3 runs 14 residues. V lost 4 bases and J 9 bases, leaving 17 bases between the germline ends. The CDR3 coding sequence is TGTGCCAGCAGCTCGAGACAGCCAACCTACACGCAGTATTTT. Translation: CASSSRQPTYTQYF.

This clone was observed once. The chain couples TRBV6-1 to TRBJ1-4; a possible D gene is TRBD1 (6 bases). The V end was cut by 5 bases, the J end by 4 bases, with 14 bases between. The CDR3 has 15 amino acids. Germline CDR1 and CDR2: MNHNS and SASEGT. The CDR3 reads CASSPLDSHNEKLFF. The CDR3 DNA reads TGTGCCAGCAGTCCCTTGGACAGTCATAATGAAAAACTGTTTTTT.

The rearrangement uses TRBV6-4 and TRBJ2-7; maybe TRBD2 (5 bases). The V gene's germline CDR1 is MRHNA and CDR2 SNTAGT. The CDR3 runs 13 residues. Trimming stripped 10 bases from V and 2 bases from J, with 15 bases between. For the CDR3, the DNA is TGTGCCACCGGCGGTCCGGGAACCTACGAGCAGTACTTC. The encoded protein is CATGGPGTYEQYF.

This clone was observed once. This sequence joins TRBV19 and TRBJ1-2; TRBD1 aligns across 12 bases. Germline CDR1 LNHDA, CDR2 SQIVND (reference sequence). V lost 5 bases, J lost 8 bases, and 6 bases stayed unmatched. This CDR3 spans 14 amino acids. CDR3: CASSRRDRGPGYTF. In nucleotides, the CDR3 is TGTGCCAGTAGTCGCCGGGACAGGGGGCCCGGCTACACCTTC.

This chain connects TRBV30 to TRBJ2-2; weak D call: TRBD1 (5 bases). In germline, CDR1 is GTSNPN, CDR2 SVGIG (reference sequence). This CDR3 has 11 residues. The V end was cut by 3 bases, the J end by 8 bases, with 7 bases between. The CDR3 protein is CAWRRGGELFF. DNA for the CDR3: TGTGCCTGGAGAAGGGGTGGGGAGCTGTTTTTT.

Of note for this clone: The junction differs from germline at one of its ends, possibly a read error. The CDR3 spells CASSPSTGGRSGANVLTF. The CDR3 DNA reads as TGTGCCAGTTCACCATCCACAGGGGGACGCTCTGGGGCCAACGTCCTGACTTTC. The rearrangement uses TRBV18 and TRBJ2-6; 8 bases are shared with TRBD1. This CDR3 is 18 amino acids long. Germline V lookup: CDR1 KGHSH, CDR2 LQKENI.

V usage is TRBV4-1 and J usage is TRBJ1-5, with 8 bases identical to TRBD1. Per the germline V gene, CDR1 is MGHRA and CDR2 is YSYEKL. The CDR3 sequence is 15 residues long. J lost 0 bases, V lost 3 bases, and 1 base had no gene match. Here the CDR3 DNA reads TGCGCCAGCAGCCAGGGACAGGCTAGCAATCAGCCCCAGCATTTT. It encodes CASSQGQASNQPQHF.

The chain couples TRBV5-1 to TRBJ1-1; no firm D call. The CDR3 extends over 14 amino acids. V lost 0 bases and J 7 bases, leaving 13 bases between the germline ends. Germline V lookup: CDR1 SGHRS, CDR2 YFSETQ. CDR3 amino acids: CASSLVVARDEAFF. The CDR3 DNA is TGCGCCAGCAGCTTGGTTGTGGCCCGTGATGAAGCTTTCTTT.

This clone was counted only a few times. This chain connects TRBV6-1 to TRBJ1-2, with 8 positions matching TRBD1. CDR1 is MNHNS, CDR2 SASEGT, per germline. J lost 6 bases, V lost 6 bases, and 9 bases had no gene match. This CDR3 spans 14 amino acids. Here the CDR3 reads CASSLRDRKDGYTF. The DNA of the CDR3 is TGTGCCAGCAGCCTCCGGGACAGGAAGGATGGCTACACCTTC.

The table lists this clone with a few counts. The chain carries TRBV16 and TRBJ1-5; no clear D. The germline gives CDR1 KGHSY, CDR2 FQNENV. Trimming left V 1 base short and J 5 bases short, with 9 bases between. The CDR3 spans 14 residues. In DNA form, the CDR3 reads TGTGCCAGCAGCCAATTGGCCATTGATCAGCCCCAGCATTTT. It translates to CASSQLAIDQPQHF.

V and J are TRBV2 and TRBJ1-2; 7 positions agree with TRBD1. V lost 3 bases, J lost 2 bases, and 6 bases stayed unmatched. This CDR3 contains 15 residues. CDR1 is SNHLY and CDR2 is FYNNEI in the germline V gene. The CDR3 here is CASSEWRQGNYGYTF. The CDR3 nucleotides read TGTGCCAGCAGTGAGTGGAGACAGGGAAACTATGGCTACACCTTC.

V gene TRBV7-3 combines with J gene TRBJ2-2; no definite D call. This CDR3 spans 15 amino acids. The ends were cut back, 1 base at V and 6 bases at J, with 12 bases in the middle. Germline loops: CDR1 SGHTA, CDR2 FQGTGA. The CDR3 coding sequence is TGTGCCAGCAGCTTAAAAGTTCGCGGCGCCGGGGAGCTGTTTTTT. This encodes CASSLKVRGAGELFF.

This rearrangement joins TRBV5-6 to TRBJ2-1; 8 positions match TRBD2. CDR3 length equals 14 residues. Germline V gene data show CDR1 as SGHDT and CDR2 as YYEEEE. The ends lost 2 bases at V and 3 bases at J; junction bases unmatched: 1. Written as DNA, the CDR3 is TGTGCCAGCAGCTTAGCGGGAGTCTACAATGAGCAGTTCTTC. Translating gives CASSLAGVYNEQFF.

The rearrangement uses TRBV4-2 and TRBJ2-4; D is undetermined. There are 14 residues in the CDR3. Trimming removed 0 bases at V and 7 bases at J, with 10 bases between. Germline V CDR1 and CDR2: LGHNA, YNFKEQ. CDR3 DNA sequence: TGTGCCAGCAGCCAAGAATACGGTAGCAACATTCAGTACTTC. Protein sequence: CASSQEYGSNIQYF.

As concerns this clone: The sample has other DNA sequences that encode this CDR3 too. The chain links TRBV6-5 to TRBJ2-1; 12 bases align to TRBD2. CDR3 length: 15 residues. Germline V gene sequence: CDR1 MNHEY, CDR2 SVGAGI. The junction had 2 bases not matched to a gene; V was cut back by 6 bases and J by 2 bases. CDR3 residues: CASRLAGGAYNEQFF. The CDR3 nucleotides are TGTGCCAGCAGACTAGCGGGAGGAGCCTACAATGAGCAGTTCTTC.

This chain joins TRBV27 and TRBJ1-2; D might be TRBD1 (6 bases). CDR3 length: 14 residues. The germline CDR1 and CDR2 sequences are MNHEY and SMNVEV (reference sequence). Trimming took 5 bases from V and 6 from J, leaving 16 bases between them. In nucleotides, the CDR3 is TGTGCCAGCAGTGAAACCGGGACACCCCATGGCTACACCTTC. Its translation: CASSETGTPHGYTF.

V usage is TRBV28 and J usage is TRBJ1-5; D unresolved. Germline CDR1 and CDR2: MDHEN and SYDVKM. CDR3 size: 15 residues. V lost 5 bases to trimming and J lost 0 bases, with 11 bases between them. CDR3 residues: CASSTGVYSNQPQHF. The CDR3 nucleotides are TGTGCCAGCAGTACCGGGGTCTATAGCAATCAGCCCCAGCATTTT.

The CDR3 nucleotides are TGTGCCTGTGTCAGACAACGAACTGAAGCTTTCTTT. This translates into CACVRQRTEAFF. This chain uses TRBV30 with TRBJ1-1; D gene uncertain. CDR3 length: 12 residues. V was trimmed by 6 bases and J by 5 bases, leaving 13 bases between them. Germline CDR1 and CDR2: GTSNPN and SVGIG (reference sequence).

The J gene is TRBJ2-5, the V gene TRBV7-6; tentatively, D is TRBD2 (5 bases). The CDR3 sequence is 14 residues long. Germline CDR1 is SGHVS and CDR2 is FNYEAQ. Trimming cost V 5 bases and J 4 bases, with 14 bases left between them. The CDR3: CASSPSEGIETQYF. CDR3 sequence (DNA): TGTGCCAGCAGCCCTTCTGAGGGTATAGAGACCCAGTACTTC.

The chain couples TRBV5-8 to TRBJ1-1, with 8 bases identical to TRBD1. J was trimmed by 0 bases and V by 4 bases; bases with no gene match: 5. There are 15 residues in the CDR3. Germline CDR1 SGHTS, CDR2 YDEGEE. CDR3 DNA sequence: TGTGCCAGCAGCGTAGGACAGGGAGTGAACACTGAAGCTTTCTTT. This sequence encodes CASSVGQGVNTEAFF.

The genes are TRBV12-5 and TRBJ2-1, with 10 bases fitting TRBD2. This CDR3 is 17 amino acids long. Germline CDR1 is LGHNT and CDR2 is FRNRAP. V shed 4 bases and J 5 bases; nucleotides not matched to a gene: 11. CDR3 bases: TGTGCTAGTGGTTCCGTCCTAGGAGCGGGAGGGGACAATGAGCAGTTCTTC. Amino acids: CASGSVLGAGGDNEQFF.

J is TRBJ2-1 and V is TRBV27; TRBD1 agrees at 9 bases. The germline gives CDR1 MNHEY, CDR2 SMNVEV (reference sequence). CDR3 length: 12 residues. V shed 11 bases, J shed 5 bases, and the junction held 4 bases outside the gene matches. DNA for the CDR3: TGTGCCGTACAGGGGGCTGACAATGAGCAGTTCTTC. As protein: CAVQGADNEQFF.